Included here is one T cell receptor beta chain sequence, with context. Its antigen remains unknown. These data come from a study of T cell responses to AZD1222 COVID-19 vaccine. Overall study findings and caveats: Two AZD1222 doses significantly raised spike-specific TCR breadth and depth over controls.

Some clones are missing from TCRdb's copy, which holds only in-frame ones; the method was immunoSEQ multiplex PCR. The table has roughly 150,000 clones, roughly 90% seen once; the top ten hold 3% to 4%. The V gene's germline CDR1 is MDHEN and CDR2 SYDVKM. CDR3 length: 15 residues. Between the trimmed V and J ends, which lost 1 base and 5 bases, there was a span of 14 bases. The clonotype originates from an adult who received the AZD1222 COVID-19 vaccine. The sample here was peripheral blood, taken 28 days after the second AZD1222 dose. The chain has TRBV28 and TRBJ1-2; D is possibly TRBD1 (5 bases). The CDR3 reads CASSLSGTAAYGYTF. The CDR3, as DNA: TGTGCCAGCAGTTTATCCGGGACCGCAGCTTATGGCTACACCTTC.